The 25 T cell receptor beta chains listed next were all sequenced from one sample in a study of OX40 agonist ivuxolimab in advanced cancers. Assay: immunoSEQ multiplex PCR; the TCRdb copy retains only in-frame clones and omits some. The top ten hold less than 5% of the sample, which has 30,000 to 45,000 clones, less than 90% seen once. The sequences come from CD4+ or CD8+ T cells sorted from blood, collected in a trial of the OX40 agonist ivuxolimab. The receptors originated from an adult with an advanced solid tumor such as melanoma, head and neck, liver or kidney cancer.

The chain links TRBV9 to TRBJ1-5; D is uncertain. Deletions cut 6 bases from V and 0 bases from J, with 16 bases between. The CDR3 covers 16 residues. Germline values: CDR1 SGDLS, CDR2 YYNGEE. In DNA, the CDR3 is TGTGCCAGCACCCGACGTCCTGGTAATAGCAATCAGCCCCAGCATTTT. Encoded protein: CASTRRPGNSNQPQHF.

This chain uses TRBV28 with TRBJ2-7, with 7 bases aligning to TRBD1. Germline V gene lookup returns CDR1 MDHEN and CDR2 SYDVKM. V shed 10 bases, J shed 6 bases, and the junction held 15 bases outside the gene matches. The CDR3 sequence is 14 residues long. CDR3 coding DNA: TGTGCCACCCAAGCCTCGACAGGGATGGGCGAGCAGTACTTC. Amino acids: CATQASTGMGEQYF.

This rearrangement joins TRBV6-1 to TRBJ2-7; tentatively, D is TRBD1 (7 bases). V was trimmed by 5 bases and J by 6 bases, leaving 20 bases between them. CDR3 length: 15 residues. Germline CDR1 and CDR2: MNHNS and SASEGT. This CDR3 reads CASSPQGGTVGEQYF. DNA of the CDR3: TGTGCCAGCAGTCCCCAAGGGGGGACAGTTGGCGAGCAGTACTTC.

The chain links TRBV7-2 to TRBJ2-3; D not resolved. The length of the CDR3 is 14 residues. V was clipped by 2 bases and J by 2 bases, with 8 bases between them. CDR1 is SGHTA and CDR2 is FQGNSA in the germline V gene. CDR3: CASSLSTATDTQYF. CDR3 nucleotides: TGTGCCAGCAGCTTATCCACAGCCACAGATACGCAGTATTTT.

In the case of this clone: One junction end does not reproduce the germline sequence, and a read error may be involved. The rearrangement joins TRBV2 to TRBJ2-1; no firm D call. The CDR3 runs to 11 residues. Germline CDR1 and CDR2: SNHLY and FYNNEI. The CDR3 here is CASSYYTEQFF. The CDR3 coding sequence is TGTGCCAGCAGTTACTACACTGAGCAGTTCTTC.

V and J are TRBV9 and TRBJ2-7; 12 bases align to TRBD1. Germline V CDR1 and CDR2: SGDLS, YYNGEE. The CDR3 has 17 residues. Losses at the gene ends were 4 bases for V and 6 bases for J; bases not matched to a gene: 14. The CDR3 is CASSLGTGGSIRFEQYF. CDR3 sequence (DNA): TGTGCCAGCAGCCTCGGGACAGGGGGCTCCATTCGATTCGAGCAGTACTTC.

The V call is TRBV19, the J call TRBJ2-1; TRBD2 matches at 9 bases. The CDR3 consists of 14 residues. CDR1 LNHDA and CDR2 SQIVND come from the germline V gene (reference sequence). The V and J ends lost 9 bases and 4 bases, in that order; junction bases with no gene match: 7. In DNA form, the CDR3 reads TGTGCCAGCAAAGCTAGCGGGGCGTACAATGAGCAGTTCTTC. Protein sequence: CASKASGAYNEQFF.

The genes are TRBV30 and TRBJ1-2; D gene uncertain. The CDR3 runs 13 residues. Looked up from germline, CDR1 is GTSNPN and CDR2 is SVGIG (reference sequence). Between the trimmed V and J ends, which lost 4 bases and 4 bases, there was a span of 13 bases. Here the CDR3 reads CAWTADRLYGYTF. The CDR3 nucleotides read TGTGCCTGGACCGCGGACCGGCTCTATGGCTACACCTTC.

V and J are TRBV27 and TRBJ1-3; no clear D gene. Germline V gene sequence: CDR1 MNHEY, CDR2 SMNVEV (reference sequence). The CDR3 is 16 residues long. V lost 5 bases, J lost 2 bases, and 16 bases lay in between. CDR3 protein: CASSVTRGGTGNTIYF. CDR3 DNA sequence: TGTGCCAGCAGTGTCACCAGAGGTGGGACTGGAAACACCATATATTTT.

The CDR3 spells CASSTASYEQYF. In DNA, the CDR3 is TGTGCCAGCAGCACAGCCTCCTACGAGCAGTACTTC. V and J are TRBV7-9 and TRBJ2-7, with D hard to call. Germline loops: CDR1 SEHNR, CDR2 FQNEAQ (reference sequence). This CDR3 has 12 residues. Between the trimmed V and J ends, which lost 5 bases and 0 bases, there was a span of 5 bases.

In nucleotides, the CDR3 is TGTGCCAGCTCGGGAGACAGGAAAGAGACCCAGTACTTC. Protein product: CASSGDRKETQYF. V gene TRBV18 combines with J gene TRBJ2-5; TRBD1 might be the D (6 bases). Looked up from germline, CDR1 is KGHSH and CDR2 is LQKENI. The CDR3 length is 13 residues. Trimming took 6 bases from V and 3 from J, leaving 11 bases between them.

With regard to this clone: This probably arose from a read error, given a far larger clone one base away. The chain carries TRBV5-4 and TRBJ2-7; perhaps TRBD1 as D (6 bases). This CDR3 has 15 residues. Between the trimmed V and J ends, which lost 4 bases and 3 bases, there was a span of 17 bases. Per the germline V gene, CDR1 is SGHNT and CDR2 is YYREEE (reference sequence). In DNA, the CDR3 is TGTGCCAGCAGCCAATCCAGGGGCTTTAGCTACGAGCAGTACTTC. It codes for CASSQSRGFSYEQYF. The whole variable domain, filled in from reference TRBV5-4 and TRBJ2-7, reads ETGVTQSPTHLIKTRGQQVTLRCSSQSGHNTVSWYQQALGQGPQFIFQYYREEENGRGNFPPRFSGLQFPNYSSELNVNALELDDSALYLCASSQSRGFSYEQYFGPGTRLTVT.

A single count supports this clone. The chain combines TRBV7-2 with TRBJ1-1; unclear D gene. The germline gives CDR1 SGHTA, CDR2 FQGNSA. This CDR3 is built from 19 residues. V lost 3 bases, J lost 0 bases, and 23 bases lay in between. As DNA, the CDR3 is TGTGCCAGCAGCTTGATCCCCGACCCCCTGGGCCCGATGAACACTGAAGCTTTCTTT. Residues: CASSLIPDPLGPMNTEAFF.

This clone was seen once. The gene calls are TRBV9 and TRBJ2-3, with D hard to call. The CDR3 contains 14 residues. Germline assignment: CDR1 SGDLS and CDR2 YYNGEE. V was shortened by 0 bases and J by 3 bases, with 8 bases between the two germline ends. CDR3 in DNA: TGTGCCAGCAGCGTAGGTAGGGAAACAGATACGCAGTATTTT. Translation: CASSVGRETDTQYF.

The chain recombines TRBV6-1 with TRBJ2-1; D possibly corresponds to TRBD1 (6 bases). Germline CDR1 and CDR2: MNHNS and SASEGT. Trimming cost V 0 bases and J 0 bases, with 9 bases left between them. The CDR3 is made up of 16 amino acids. DNA of the CDR3: TGTGCCAGCAGTGAAGCAGTCAGGGGCTCCTACAATGAGCAGTTCTTC. It codes for CASSEAVRGSYNEQFF.

The CDR3 region has the DNA TGCGCCAGCAGCTCACCCCCGGGACGAAAAGACTATGGCTACACCTTC. Encoded protein: CASSSPPGRKDYGYTF. The chain has TRBV5-1 and TRBJ1-2; D perhaps matches TRBD1 (5 bases). V was cut by 3 bases and J by 3 bases, with 18 bases left in between. CDR3 length: 16 residues. CDR1 and CDR2 from the germline V gene are SGHRS and YFSETQ.

This chain links TRBV28 with TRBJ2-3; tentatively, D is TRBD2 (7 bases). The V gene's germline CDR1 is MDHEN and CDR2 SYDVKM. The CDR3 is 15 residues long. V lost 2 bases and J 4 bases, leaving 13 bases between the germline ends. CDR3 protein: CASSLLRGRADTQYF. CDR3 coding DNA: TGTGCCAGCAGTTTACTGCGGGGGCGCGCAGATACGCAGTATTTT.

This chain connects TRBV5-1 to TRBJ2-6; no firm D call. With 1 base removed from V and 3 bases from J, the gap between germline ends came to 2 bases. The CDR3 is 13 amino acids. Germline loops: CDR1 SGHRS, CDR2 YFSETQ. CDR3 sequence (DNA): TGCGCCAGCAGCTTGAATGGGGCCAACGTCCTGACTTTC. It yields the protein CASSLNGANVLTF.

The V gene is TRBV4-1, the J gene TRBJ2-1; 7 bases align to TRBD2. Germline V gene data show CDR1 as MGHRA and CDR2 as YSYEKL. This CDR3 has 15 amino acids. With V trimmed by 1 base and J by 4 bases, 4 bases remained unmatched. The CDR3 sequence is CASSQGSGVYNEQFF. In DNA, the CDR3 is TGCGCCAGCAGCCAAGGCAGCGGGGTATACAATGAGCAGTTCTTC.

J is TRBJ2-7 and V is TRBV19; D uncertain. This CDR3 spans 15 amino acids. The ends were cut back, 8 bases at V and 0 bases at J, with 17 bases in the middle. The germline gives CDR1 LNHDA, CDR2 SQIVND (reference sequence). The CDR3 region has the DNA TGTGCCAGTCGTACCTCCTTTAGCCCCTCCTACGAGCAGTACTTC. It encodes CASRTSFSPSYEQYF.

V is TRBV30 and J is TRBJ2-7, with D maybe TRBD2 (6 bases). This CDR3 is built from 13 residues. CDR1 and CDR2 from the germline V gene are GTSNPN and SVGIG (reference sequence). Trimming stripped 3 bases from V and 1 base from J, with 10 bases between. CDR3 nucleotide sequence: TGTGCCTGGAGACGGGAGCCTTCCTACGAGCAGTACTTC. As protein: CAWRREPSYEQYF.

This rearrangement joins TRBV5-1 to TRBJ2-1, with TRBD2 identical over 14 bases. This CDR3 region has 17 residues. Germline V gene lookup returns CDR1 SGHRS and CDR2 YFSETQ. The trim removed 7 bases at V and 3 bases at J, leaving 9 bases unmatched. CDR3 in DNA: TGCGCCAGCGGAGTCGGGACTAGCGGGGGATACTACAATGAGCAGTTCTTC. It is translated as CASGVGTSGGYYNEQFF.

The chain carries TRBV19 and TRBJ2-5; D is perhaps TRBD2 (6 bases). CDR1 is LNHDA, CDR2 SQIVND, per germline (reference sequence). Trimming left V 3 bases short and J 1 base short, with 9 bases between. This CDR3 has 14 residues. CDR3 region: CASSIILAQETQYF. The CDR3 region has the DNA TGTGCCAGTAGTATCATACTAGCCCAAGAGACCCAGTACTTC.

This clone was picked up one time. This chain links TRBV15 with TRBJ2-5; perhaps TRBD2 as D (6 bases). Per germline, CDR1 LNHNV and CDR2 YYDKDF (reference sequence). V lost 0 bases to trimming and J lost 5 bases, with 13 bases between them. The CDR3 runs to 15 residues. CDR3 DNA sequence: TGTGCCACCAGCAGAGATAATCGGGGGTTGGAGACCCAGTACTTC. It encodes CATSRDNRGLETQYF.

The rearrangement links TRBV7-2 to TRBJ2-7; 9 bases fit TRBD2. This CDR3 spans 17 amino acids. Germline CDR1 SGHTA, CDR2 FQGNSA. After removal of 1 base from V and 3 bases from J, the junction contained 10 bases not matched to a gene. This CDR3 reads CASSLVGGRASIYEQYF. CDR3 nucleotide sequence: TGTGCCAGCAGCTTAGTGGGCGGGAGGGCCAGCATCTACGAGCAGTACTTC.